The 26 T cell receptor beta chains in this list originate from one sample, sequenced in a study of human T cells and chemical hapten exposure. Time point noted: patch test 3, about 24 weeks after DPC sensitization. As for treatment: therapeutic diphenylcyclopropenone sensitization with weekly scalp DPC. TCRdb itself ran the RACE reads through MiXCR, one entry per CDR3 protein. Of roughly 53,000 distinct CDR3 sequences listed, approximately 9.9% are singletons. Sequences were derived from whole blood, sampled in connection with sensitization to the hapten diphenylcyclopropenone (DPC). The receptors shown here come from a woman in her 40s with alopecia areata. Some clones in this sample may be carry-over from other donors' samples.

The V and J genes are TRBV4-2 and TRBJ2-6; D remains unclear. The CDR3 has 17 amino acids. V was shortened by 0 bases and J by 0 bases, with 9 bases between the two germline ends. The V gene's germline CDR1 is LGHNA and CDR2 YNFKEQ. This CDR3 reads CASSQDPDSSGANVLTF. The CDR3 DNA reads TGTGCCAGCAGCCAAGATCCTGATAGCTCTGGGGCCAACGTCCTGACTTTC.

The chain couples TRBV29-1 to TRBJ1-1; D is possibly TRBD1 (5 bases). Germline CDR1 is SQVTM and CDR2 is ANQGSEA. Trimming removed 0 bases from V and 11 bases from J, with 10 bases in between. CDR3 length: 11 amino acids. The CDR3 here is CSVEDQGDAFF. The CDR3 DNA reads TGCAGCGTTGAAGATCAAGGGGACGCTTTCTTT.

J is TRBJ1-3 and V is TRBV4-1, with TRBD1 as a possible D gene (6 bases). The CDR3 has 16 residues. Trimming left V 4 bases short and J 1 base short, with 14 bases between. Per germline, CDR1 MGHRA and CDR2 YSYEKL. CDR3 in DNA: TGCGCCAGCAGCCCCCTCGGGGGGCCTTCTGGAAACACCATATATTTT. As protein: CASSPLGGPSGNTIYF.

This clonotype has a count of ten or more. This chain links TRBV11-2 with TRBJ2-2; D is ambiguous. This CDR3 is 11 amino acids long. V lost 1 base, J lost 6 bases, and 0 bases lay in between. Germline CDR1 SGHAT, CDR2 FQNNGV. CDR3 residues: CASSLAGELFF. CDR3 DNA sequence: TGTGCCAGCAGCTTAGCCGGGGAGCTGTTTTTT.

This clonotype has more than one count but fewer than ten. This sequence joins TRBV30 and TRBJ2-7; D uncertain. Looked up from germline, CDR1 is GTSNPN and CDR2 is SVGIG (reference sequence). This CDR3 is built from 12 residues. The CDR3 DNA sequence: TGTGCGTTAGGGATGGGCCCGAGGGAGCAGTACTTC. Translated, it gives CALGMGPREQYF.

This clonotype was picked up many times. CDR3 loop: CASSPRGPDEQYF. The CDR3 nucleotides are TGTGCCAGCAGCCCCCGGGGCCCGGACGAGCAGTACTTC. The V call is TRBV7-9, the J call TRBJ2-7; D is possibly TRBD1 or TRBD2 (5 bases each). The V and J ends lost 5 bases and 5 bases respectively, with 13 bases between them. The CDR3 runs 13 residues. Germline V gene data show CDR1 as SEHNR and CDR2 as FQNEAQ (reference sequence).

This clonotype has only a few counts. This chain connects TRBV5-1 to TRBJ2-3; TRBD2 matches 11 bases. Looked up from germline, CDR1 is SGHRS and CDR2 is YFSETQ. This CDR3 has 16 residues. J was trimmed by 4 bases and V by 0 bases; bases with no gene match: 4. The chain's CDR3 is CASSLGSTSGADTQYF. Here the CDR3 DNA reads TGCGCCAGCAGCTTGGGTTCGACTAGCGGGGCAGATACGCAGTATTTT. Complete variable domain (other parts from reference TRBV5-1 and TRBJ2-3): KAGVTQTPRYLIKTRGQQVTLSCSPISGHRSVSWYQQTPGQGLQFLFEYFSETQRNKGNFPGRFSGRQFSNSRSEMNVSTLELGDSALYLCASSLGSTSGADTQYFGPGTRLTVL.

This clonotype was counted at least ten times. The rearrangement joins TRBV4-3 to TRBJ2-7, with 7 bases that match TRBD1. Per the germline V gene, CDR1 is LGHNA and CDR2 is YSLEER. V lost 1 base and J lost 0; bases outside the gene matches: 6. This CDR3 is 16 amino acids long. CDR3 amino acids: CASSQGLRDSSYEQYF. The CDR3 nucleotides read TGCGCCAGCAGCCAAGGCCTGAGGGACAGCTCCTACGAGCAGTACTTC.

The chain is built from TRBV7-2 and TRBJ2-1; D gene unclear. The CDR3 runs 14 residues. Germline CDR1 and CDR2: SGHTA and FQGNSA. The germline V and J ends were trimmed by 5 bases and 5 bases, with 13 bases remaining between them. The CDR3 coding sequence is TGTGCCAGCAGCCCCTTGGACGGTAACAATGAGCAGTTCTTC. Encoded protein: CASSPLDGNNEQFF.

This clonotype appeared a few times. This sequence joins TRBV4-1 and TRBJ1-1; the D gene is possibly TRBD1 (6 bases). This CDR3 has 15 residues. Germline CDR1 reads MGHRA; CDR2 reads YSYEKL. V shed 4 bases and J shed 0 bases, with 12 bases lying between them. CDR3 bases: TGCGCCAGCAGCCCCGGACAGAGCATGAACACTGAAGCTTTCTTT. Residues: CASSPGQSMNTEAFF.

This clonotype was counted at least ten times. The rearrangement links TRBV4-1 to TRBJ2-7; D is perhaps TRBD1 (6 bases). Germline V gene data show CDR1 as MGHRA and CDR2 as YSYEKL. Trimming removed 4 bases at V and 5 bases at J, with 9 bases between. The CDR3 is 12 amino acids. CDR3 sequence reads: CASSLGTHEQYF. In DNA, the CDR3 is TGCGCCAGCAGCCTAGGGACACACGAGCAGTACTTC.

This clonotype was found many times. The V gene is TRBV5-1, the J gene TRBJ1-1; D is uncertain. Per the germline V gene, CDR1 is SGHRS and CDR2 is YFSETQ. The CDR3 is 12 residues long. Trimming pared 1 base from V and 3 bases from J, leaving 4 bases between. CDR3 residues: CASSLRDTEAFF. As DNA, the CDR3 is TGCGCCAGCAGCTTGCGGGACACTGAAGCTTTCTTT.

At least ten counts were recorded for this clonotype. V usage is TRBV7-2 and J usage is TRBJ1-1; a weak D match, TRBD1 (6 bases). CDR1 and CDR2 from the germline V gene are SGHTA and FQGNSA. V lost 6 bases to trimming and J lost 0 bases, with 11 bases between them. This CDR3 is 14 amino acids long. As DNA, the CDR3 is TGTGCCAGCAGTAGCTACAGGGTGAACACTGAAGCTTTCTTT. Translation gives CASSSYRVNTEAFF. Using reference TRBV7-2 and TRBJ1-1 for the parts outside the CDR3, the full variable domain is GAGVSQSPSNKVTEKGKDVELRCDPISGHTALYWYRQSLGQGLEFLIYFQGNSAPDKSGLPSDRFSAERTGGSVSTLTIQRTQQEDSAVYLCASSSYRVNTEAFFGQGTRLTVV.

This chain joins TRBV18 and TRBJ2-3; D remains ambiguous. The CDR3 consists of 14 residues. Germline values: CDR1 KGHSH, CDR2 LQKENI. Trimming took off 6 bases at V and 1 base at J, with 11 bases between the two ends. As DNA, the CDR3 is TGTGCCAGCTCCCCCCTCCCCCGCACAGATACGCAGTATTTT. This gives the protein CASSPLPRTDTQYF.

This clonotype was detected only a few times. The genes are TRBV7-6 and TRBJ2-5, with TRBD1 matching over 9 bases. The CDR3 runs 15 residues. Germline V gives CDR1 SGHVS, CDR2 FNYEAQ. The trim removed 4 bases at V and 7 bases at J, leaving 10 bases unmatched. The CDR3 sequence: CASSSETGGKWTQYF. CDR3 nucleotide sequence: TGTGCCAGCAGCTCCGAGACAGGGGGGAAGTGGACCCAGTACTTC.

This clonotype was observed many times. The V and J genes are TRBV19 and TRBJ1-4, with D maybe TRBD1 (6 bases). With 4 bases removed from V and 0 bases from J, the gap between germline ends came to 12 bases. This CDR3 contains 16 residues. The germline CDR1 and CDR2 sequences are LNHDA and SQIVND (reference sequence). The CDR3 bases are TGTGCCAGTAGTAGCGGGACAACTACAACTAATGAAAAACTGTTTTTT. As protein: CASSSGTTTTNEKLFF.

This clonotype was detected a few times. In DNA, the CDR3 is TGTGCCAGCAGCAACGGGAGAAGCTCCTATAATTCACCCCTCCACTTT. Translating gives CASSNGRSSYNSPLHF. The genes are TRBV11-2 and TRBJ1-6; no definite D call. The CDR3 is 16 residues long. Germline V gene sequence: CDR1 SGHAT, CDR2 FQNNGV. The V gene lost 5 bases and the J gene lost 0 bases, with 11 bases spanning the gap.

CDR3 sequence (DNA): TGTGCCAGCAGCTCAAATCGTTACAGGGAGTTTGAGGAGACCCAGTACTTC. Translation gives CASSSNRYREFEETQYF. The gene calls are TRBV5-6 and TRBJ2-5; maybe TRBD1 (6 bases). V dropped 3 bases and J dropped 5 bases, with 23 bases sitting between them. The CDR3 contains 17 residues. Per germline, CDR1 SGHDT and CDR2 YYEEEE.

This clonotype was observed a handful of times. The chain uses TRBV24-1 and TRBJ2-7; TRBD2 is a possible D gene (6 bases). From germline, CDR1 is KGHDR and CDR2 SFDVKD. Trimming stripped 10 bases from V and 7 bases from J, with 19 bases between. CDR3 length equals 13 residues. The CDR3: CATSPGGSGEQYF. The CDR3 nucleotides read TGTGCCACTTCTCCCGGGGGTTCGGGTGAGCAGTACTTC.

This clonotype has a handful of counts. J is TRBJ1-4 and V is TRBV4-1; D call uncertain. CDR1 MGHRA and CDR2 YSYEKL come from the germline V gene. The V end was cut by 8 bases, the J end by 6 bases, with 10 bases between. This CDR3 spans 12 amino acids. CDR3 sequence reads: CASRSGDEKLFF. The CDR3 DNA is TGCGCCAGCCGCTCGGGAGATGAAAAACTGTTTTTT.

This clonotype was detected only a few times. This chain connects TRBV7-6 to TRBJ1-6; D is ambiguous. Germline assignment: CDR1 SGHVS and CDR2 FNYEAQ. Deletions cut 2 bases from V and 9 bases from J, with 14 bases between. The CDR3 length is 15 residues. The CDR3 sequence: CASSLREALTSPLHF. As DNA, the CDR3 is TGTGCCAGCAGCTTAAGGGAGGCCCTAACTTCACCCCTCCACTTT.

The V call is TRBV4-2, the J call TRBJ1-2, with D possibly matching TRBD1 (5 bases). CDR1 is LGHNA, CDR2 YNFKEQ, per germline. The CDR3 spans 15 residues. Trimming pared 1 base from V and 5 bases from J, leaving 14 bases between. The CDR3 DNA reads as TGTGCCAGCAGCCAAGGGGACGGGGAGTCTTATGGCTACACCTTC. Its translation: CASSQGDGESYGYTF.

This clonotype showed up just a few times. CDR3 nucleotides: TGTGCCAGCAGTTACGGGGCAGGGGCAGGGGAAAAACTGTTTTTT. Translation: CASSYGAGAGEKLFF. This chain uses TRBV6-6 with TRBJ1-4, with a possible D match to TRBD1 (6 bases). The V and J ends lost 2 bases and 8 bases respectively, with 15 bases between them. CDR3 length equals 15 residues. The germline gives CDR1 MNHNY, CDR2 SVGAGI (reference sequence).

The V gene is TRBV6-1, the J gene TRBJ2-2, with 7 positions matching TRBD1. From germline, CDR1 is MNHNS and CDR2 SASEGT. The CDR3 covers 15 residues. J gave up 3 bases and V 5 bases, and 6 bases lay outside the gene matches. CDR3 DNA sequence: TGTGCCAGCAGTACAGGGGCGCTCTACACCGGGGAGCTGTTTTTT. As protein: CASSTGALYTGELFF.

In this sample, this clonotype turned up many times. The chain is built from TRBV2 and TRBJ1-6; D unresolved. The V and J ends lost 8 bases and 7 bases respectively, with 12 bases between them. The CDR3 is made up of 13 amino acids. CDR1 and CDR2 (germline): SNHLY, FYNNEI. The CDR3 DNA reads TGTGCCAGCGGGAGGACGGAGAATTCACCCCTCCACTTT. Protein product: CASGRTENSPLHF.

This clonotype was found a few times. This chain uses TRBV20-1 with TRBJ2-7, with 10 bases aligning to TRBD2. V dropped 2 bases and J dropped 4; count of bases not matched to a gene: 5. The CDR3 covers 14 residues. Germline assignment: CDR1 DFQATT and CDR2 SNEGSKA (reference sequence). The CDR3 region is CSARTSGDIYEQYF. CDR3 nucleotides: TGCAGTGCTAGAACTAGCGGGGACATTTACGAGCAGTACTTC.